What follows are 9 T cell receptor beta chains derived from one specimen sequenced in a study of response to subunit inactivated influenza vaccine. TCRdb analysed the RT-PCR reads with MiXCR anew, one entry per CDR3 protein. The sample holds 500,000 to 550,000 distinct CDR3 sequences, approximately 7.7% seen once. The specimen comprised PBMCs from blood, sampled less than 30 months after vaccination. The source is a man aged 50-75 years who received an inactivated influenza vaccine.

This clonotype was picked up many times. The chain recombines TRBV20-1 with TRBJ2-7, with 11 bases lining up with TRBD2. In germline, CDR1 is DFQATT, CDR2 SNEGSKA (reference sequence). Trimming took 0 bases from V and 4 from J; bases not matched to a gene: 8. The CDR3 contains 16 residues. CDR3 DNA sequence: TGCAGTGCTAGAGATCTAACTAGCGGGAGAGTATACGAGCAGTACTTC. This sequence encodes CSARDLTSGRVYEQYF.

The chain links TRBV20-1 to TRBJ2-1, with 11 bases matching TRBD2. The V gene's germline CDR1 is DFQATT and CDR2 SNEGSKA (reference sequence). This CDR3 is 13 amino acids long. The junction had 8 bases not matched to a gene; V was cut back by 8 bases and J by 8 bases. CDR3 nucleotide sequence: TGCAGTCATAGCGGGGGGGCTCGGCATGAGCAGTTCTTC. Protein product: CSHSGGARHEQFF.

The CDR3, as DNA: TGTGCCAGCAGCCGAGGGTACAGCTACAATGAGCAGTTCTTC. It is translated as CASSRGYSYNEQFF. V usage is TRBV5-8 and J usage is TRBJ2-1; weak D call: TRBD2 (5 bases). This CDR3 has 14 amino acids. The germline V gene has CDR1 SGHTS and CDR2 YDEGEE. Trimming cost V 4 bases and J 3 bases, with 11 bases left between them. Filled out from reference TRBV5-8 and TRBJ2-1, the complete variable domain reads EAGVTQSPTHLIKTRGQQATLRCSPISGHTSVYWYQQALGLGLQFLLWYDEGEERNRGNFPPRFSGRQFPNYSSELNVNALELEDSALYLCASSRGYSYNEQFFGPGTRLTVL.

This clonotype occurred a few times. The chain joins TRBV11-2 to TRBJ1-5; 8 nucleotides line up with TRBD1. V was clipped by 6 bases and J by 10 bases; unmatched bases: 14. The CDR3 covers 15 residues. Germline V gene lookup returns CDR1 SGHAT and CDR2 FQNNGV. CDR3 bases: TGTGCCAGCAGAGCCACCGGGACAGGAGAAGAACCCCAGCATTTT. Translated, it gives CASRATGTGEEPQHF.

In its sample, this clonotype was seen a few times. This sequence joins TRBV5-1 and TRBJ2-1; 11 nucleotides match TRBD2. This CDR3 contains 18 residues. CDR1 and CDR2 from the germline V gene are SGHRS and YFSETQ. The trim removed 0 bases at V and 4 bases at J, leaving 9 bases unmatched. This CDR3 reads CASSLARLAGSFYNEQFF. The CDR3 DNA is TGCGCCAGCAGCTTGGCCAGACTAGCGGGGAGCTTTTACAATGAGCAGTTCTTC.

This clonotype was seen at least ten times. This chain uses TRBV5-1 with TRBJ1-4; no clear D. This CDR3 contains 15 residues. The ends were cut back, 0 bases at V and 4 bases at J, with 10 bases in the middle. Germline CDR1 and CDR2: SGHRS and YFSETQ. CDR3 sequence: CASSLDASINEKLFF. CDR3 sequence (DNA): TGCGCCAGCAGCTTGGATGCCAGTATTAATGAAAAACTGTTTTTT.

This clonotype has ten or more counts. The chain is built from TRBV28 and TRBJ1-1; D ambiguous. The CDR3 runs to 13 residues. Germline loops: CDR1 MDHEN, CDR2 SYDVKM. V dropped 3 bases and J dropped 0 bases, with 5 bases sitting between them. CDR3 in amino acids: CASSFMVNTEAFF. CDR3 DNA sequence: TGTGCCAGCAGTTTTATGGTGAACACTGAAGCTTTCTTT. Full variable domain (rest looked up from reference TRBV28 and TRBJ1-1): DVKVTQSSRYLVKRTGEKVFLECVQDMDHENMFWYRQDPGLGLRLIYFSYDVKMKEKGDIPEGYSVSREKKERFSLILESASTNQTSMYLCASSFMVNTEAFFGQGTRLTVV.

This clonotype occurred a few times. The chain carries TRBV4-2 and TRBJ2-4; 14 nucleotides align to TRBD2. Germline CDR1 LGHNA, CDR2 YNFKEQ. The CDR3 is made up of 19 amino acids. V shed 0 bases and J 0 bases; nucleotides not matched to a gene: 4. In nucleotides, the CDR3 is TGTGCCAGCAGCCAAGAGGGGACTAGCGGGAGACTAGCCAAAAACATTCAGTACTTC. As protein: CASSQEGTSGRLAKNIQYF.

This clonotype was picked up many times. The chain is built from TRBV29-1 and TRBJ1-3; D remains ambiguous. Germline V CDR1 and CDR2: SQVTM, ANQGSEA. This CDR3 has 13 amino acids. The V gene lost 6 bases and the J gene lost 0 bases, with 9 bases spanning the gap. DNA of the CDR3: TGCAGCGTCACCATAAGCTCTGGAAACACCATATATTTT. The encoded protein is CSVTISSGNTIYF.